The next 10 T cell receptor beta chains were all read from a single sample in a study of T cell repertoires in cytomegalovirus infection. Their antigens are not known. TCRdb re-derived calls from the reads in MiXCR, one entry per CDR3 protein. This repertoire shows about 110,000 distinct CDR3 sequences, 25% to 30% found once; its top ten account for approximately 78%. The starting material was CD8+ T cells from cultured PBMCs, obtained from culture after CMV antigen stimulation. The origin of the receptors is a human donor in good health (CMV status not recorded). Some clones in this sample may be carry-over from other donors' samples.

In its sample, this clonotype was seen once. The rearrangement links TRBV19 to TRBJ1-1; D possibly corresponds to TRBD1 (6 bases). The CDR3 is 16 amino acids. The ends were cut back, 4 bases at V and 4 bases at J, with 19 bases in the middle. Germline-derived CDR1 and CDR2 are LNHDA and SQIVND (reference sequence). CDR3 DNA sequence: TGTGCCAGTAGTAATAGACGAACAGGGTTAATCACTGAAGCTTTCTTT. Protein: CASSNRRTGLITEAFF.

The rearrangement links TRBV12-3 or TRBV12-4 to TRBJ1-2; TRBD1 might be the D (6 bases). Trimming stripped 4 bases from V and 0 bases from J, with 9 bases between. This CDR3 comprises 14 residues. The CDR3 loop is CASSYRDSNYGYTF. Here the CDR3 DNA reads TGTGCCAGCAGTTACAGGGATTCTAACTATGGCTACACCTTC.

The genes are TRBV7-9 and TRBJ2-3; D ambiguous. This CDR3 contains 15 residues. Trimming pared 2 bases from V and 0 bases from J, leaving 9 bases between. Germline V gene data show CDR1 as SEHNR and CDR2 as FQNEAQ (reference sequence). CDR3 in amino acids: CASSLSPASTDTQYF. The CDR3 DNA reads TGTGCCAGCAGCTTATCCCCCGCTAGCACAGATACGCAGTATTTT.

CDR3: CASSTGYGETQYF. DNA of the CDR3: TGTGCCAGTAGCACAGGGTACGGGGAGACCCAGTACTTC. The chain is built from TRBV19 and TRBJ2-5; D may be TRBD1 (6 bases). Trimming stripped 6 bases from V and 5 bases from J, with 13 bases between. Germline CDR1 and CDR2: LNHDA and SQIVND (reference sequence). The CDR3 has 13 amino acids.

This clonotype was seen repeatedly, ten times or more. The rearrangement uses TRBV3-1 and TRBJ2-5; 10 bases are a match to TRBD2. The CDR3 runs 15 residues. CDR1 LGHDT and CDR2 YNNKEL come from the germline V gene (reference sequence). V dropped 1 base and J dropped 2; count of bases not matched to a gene: 1. CDR3 sequence (DNA): TGTGCCAGCAGCCAAGGGACTAGCGGACAAGAGACCCAGTACTTC. Its protein is CASSQGTSGQETQYF.

Only a few counts were recorded for this clonotype. V usage is TRBV7-9 and J usage is TRBJ2-1; D remains ambiguous. In germline, CDR1 is SEHNR, CDR2 FQNEAQ (reference sequence). The CDR3 consists of 15 residues. V was clipped by 1 base and J by 4 bases, with 11 bases between them. The CDR3 DNA sequence: TGTGCCAGCAGCTTAGTGGAAGCAGCATACAATGAGCAGTTCTTC. It translates to CASSLVEAAYNEQFF.

This sequence joins TRBV28 and TRBJ1-5; D might be TRBD1 (5 bases). There are 15 residues in the CDR3. The V and J ends lost 6 bases and 5 bases respectively, with 17 bases between them. CDR1 is MDHEN and CDR2 is SYDVKM in the germline V gene. The CDR3 loop reads CASRPTGRRDQPQHF. The CDR3 DNA is TGTGCCAGCAGGCCCACGGGGCGCAGGGATCAGCCCCAGCATTTT.

This clonotype was observed many times. The chain is built from TRBV6-6 and TRBJ1-1; D remains ambiguous. Germline assignment: CDR1 MNHNY and CDR2 SVGAGI (reference sequence). The CDR3 has 13 amino acids. Trimming pared 0 bases from V and 7 bases from J, leaving 9 bases between. The DNA for the CDR3 is TGTGCCAGCAGTTACTCTAGAGGTAGTGAAGCTTTCTTT. The encoded protein is CASSYSRGSEAFF.

This chain uses TRBV12-3 or TRBV12-4 with TRBJ1-5, with D unresolved. The CDR3 totals 14 residues. The V end lost 5 bases, the J end lost 0 bases, and 8 bases lay between the germline ends. The CDR3 protein is CASSTRLSNQPQHF. CDR3 in DNA: TGTGCCAGCAGTACACGCCTTAGCAATCAGCCCCAGCATTTT.

The rearrangement links TRBV20-1 to TRBJ1-1; a possible D gene is TRBD1 (5 bases). V lost 4 bases and J lost 1, with 16 bases in between. The CDR3 is 15 amino acids. CDR1 and CDR2 (germline): DFQATT, SNEGSKA (reference sequence). The CDR3 nucleotides read TGCAGTGCTATGAATCCCATTGGGGGGAACACTGAAGCTTTCTTT. The encoded protein is CSAMNPIGGNTEAFF.